The 29 T cell receptor beta chains in this list originate from one sample, sequenced in a study of blood T cell repertoires in COVID-19. Sequencing used immunoSEQ multiplex PCR; TCRdb keeps in-frame clones, though not all of them. Of fewer than 650,000 clones detected, 70% to 90% appear once; the ten largest clones hold roughly 8%. Sequencing used peripheral blood. Receptor source: a woman aged 50 to 60 with COVID-19, enrolled during active disease.

The rearrangement joins TRBV5-1 to TRBJ2-3, with 7 bases aligning to TRBD1. CDR3 length equals 16 residues. Germline CDR1 reads SGHRS; CDR2 reads YFSETQ. V dropped 4 bases and J dropped 0; count of bases not matched to a gene: 8. The CDR3 region is CASSPGTATSTDTQYF. The CDR3 DNA reads TGCGCCAGCAGCCCGGGGACAGCCACTAGCACAGATACGCAGTATTTT.

This rearrangement joins TRBV5-1 to TRBJ1-1; 10 nucleotides line up with TRBD1. V dropped 2 bases and J dropped 0; count of bases not matched to a gene: 4. The CDR3 is 16 amino acids. The germline V gene has CDR1 SGHRS and CDR2 YFSETQ. As DNA, the CDR3 is TGCGCCAGCAGCTTCGGGACAGGGGTCATGAACACTGAAGCTTTCTTT. Translation gives CASSFGTGVMNTEAFF.

This clone showed up just a few times. Other DNA sequences of this sample code for an identical CDR3. The chain joins TRBV19 to TRBJ2-6; D is undetermined. The germline V and J ends were trimmed by 4 bases and 0 bases, with 10 bases remaining between them. From germline, CDR1 is LNHDA and CDR2 SQIVND (reference sequence). The CDR3 has 16 amino acids. The CDR3 sequence: CASSRDSSSGANVLTF. The DNA for the CDR3 is TGTGCCAGTAGTAGAGACTCTAGCTCTGGGGCCAACGTCCTGACTTTC.

In nucleotides, the CDR3 is TGCAGCGTTGAGGACACTGTCTATGGCTACACCTTC. It encodes CSVEDTVYGYTF. The gene calls are TRBV29-1 and TRBJ1-2, with D possibly matching TRBD1 (5 bases). The V end was cut by 3 bases, the J end by 4 bases, with 9 bases between. This CDR3 contains 12 residues. CDR1 SQVTM and CDR2 ANQGSEA come from the germline V gene.

The rearrangement uses TRBV5-4 and TRBJ1-6; 10 bases match TRBD1. This CDR3 region has 14 residues. After removal of 0 bases from V and 9 bases from J, the junction contained 0 bases not matched to a gene. In germline, CDR1 is SGHNT, CDR2 YYREEE (reference sequence). The CDR3 protein is CASSLGDRGSPLHF. The CDR3 coding sequence is TGTGCCAGCAGCTTGGGGGACAGGGGTTCACCCCTCCACTTT.

The V gene is TRBV24-1, the J gene TRBJ2-1; D not resolved. Germline loops: CDR1 KGHDR, CDR2 SFDVKD. The V and J ends lost 3 bases and 4 bases respectively, with 9 bases between them. The CDR3 is made up of 14 amino acids. The CDR3 bases are TGTGCCACCAGTGATCCGACGAGGTACAATGAGCAGTTCTTC. As protein: CATSDPTRYNEQFF.

The gene calls are TRBV7-9 and TRBJ1-5; TRBD1 matches 7 bases. Germline-derived CDR1 and CDR2 are SEHNR and FQNEAQ (reference sequence). J was trimmed by 0 bases and V by 4 bases; bases with no gene match: 0. The CDR3 sequence is 14 residues long. CDR3 residues: CASSSGGSNQPQHF. CDR3 nucleotides: TGTGCCAGCAGCTCAGGGGGTAGCAATCAGCCCCAGCATTTT.

The rearrangement joins TRBV29-1 to TRBJ2-3, with TRBD1 matching 8 bases. Germline CDR1 SQVTM, CDR2 ANQGSEA. This CDR3 comprises 15 residues. V shed 6 bases, J shed 3 bases, and the junction held 11 bases outside the gene matches. The CDR3, as DNA: TGCAGCGTGGAACCCCCAGGGGGCCAGACAGATACGCAGTATTTT. Translation: CSVEPPGGQTDTQYF.

The rearrangement joins TRBV19 to TRBJ1-5; TRBD1 agrees at 8 bases. V was clipped by 1 base and J by 6 bases; unmatched bases: 5. This CDR3 is 15 amino acids long. The germline CDR1 and CDR2 sequences are LNHDA and SQIVND (reference sequence). CDR3 sequence reads: CASSIARGTGQPQHF. The DNA for the CDR3 is TGTGCCAGTAGTATAGCCCGCGGGACAGGTCAGCCCCAGCATTTT. Full variable domain (outside the CDR3, taken from reference TRBV19 and TRBJ1-5): DGGITQSPKYLFRKEGQNVTLSCEQNLNHDAMYWYRQDPGQGLRLIYYSQIVNDFQKGDIAEGYSVSREKKESFPLTVTSAQKNPTAFYLCASSIARGTGQPQHFGDGTRLSIL.

V gene TRBV27 combines with J gene TRBJ1-1; 8 bases align to TRBD1. This CDR3 has 15 residues. CDR1 is MNHEY and CDR2 is SMNVEV in the germline V gene (reference sequence). V dropped 3 bases and J dropped 8; count of bases not matched to a gene: 11. CDR3 loop: CASSFLSRGRIEAFF. CDR3 in DNA: TGTGCCAGCAGTTTCCTATCCAGGGGGCGAATCGAAGCTTTCTTT.

The rearrangement links TRBV27 to TRBJ1-2; tentatively, D is TRBD1 (6 bases). The CDR3 contains 17 residues. Germline V lookup: CDR1 MNHEY, CDR2 SMNVEV (reference sequence). The V end was cut by 3 bases, the J end by 1 base, with 18 bases between. CDR3 coding DNA: TGTGCCAGCAGTTTTACAGGGTCTTCAGCTCTTAACTATGGCTACACCTTC. It codes for CASSFTGSSALNYGYTF.

The chain combines TRBV7-2 with TRBJ1-2, with D perhaps matching TRBD1 (6 bases). Germline CDR1 SGHTA, CDR2 FQGNSA. Trimming removed 5 bases at V and 4 bases at J, with 17 bases between. The CDR3 covers 15 residues. In DNA, the CDR3 is TGTGCCAGCAGCCCTAGGGGGGGCAGGGCCTATGGCTACACCTTC. Translating gives CASSPRGGRAYGYTF.

CDR3 sequence reads: CASSLGGRSYNEQFF. CDR3 nucleotides: TGTGCCAGCAGCTTAGGGGGGCGCTCCTACAATGAGCAGTTCTTC. This sequence joins TRBV7-2 and TRBJ2-1; the D gene is possibly TRBD1 (6 bases). V gave up 1 base and J gave up 0 bases, with 7 bases separating them. The germline V gene has CDR1 SGHTA and CDR2 FQGNSA. There are 15 residues in the CDR3.

This chain joins TRBV19 and TRBJ2-7, with TRBD1 as a possible D gene (5 bases). Trimming stripped 3 bases from V and 3 bases from J, with 12 bases between. Looked up from germline, CDR1 is LNHDA and CDR2 is SQIVND (reference sequence). The CDR3 has 14 amino acids. CDR3 sequence: CASSIQGSFYEQYF. The CDR3 bases are TGTGCCAGTAGTATCCAGGGTTCTTTCTACGAGCAGTACTTC.

The V and J genes are TRBV3-1 (or the pseudogene TRBV3-2) and TRBJ1-6, with 7 positions matching TRBD1. The CDR3 totals 16 residues. Trimming cost V 2 bases and J 7 bases; bases outside gene matches: 8. Germline values: CDR1 LGHDT, CDR2 YNNKEL (reference sequence). The CDR3 region is CASSQLQGGGNSPLHF. In DNA form, the CDR3 reads TGTGCCAGCAGCCAACTCCAGGGGGGTGGAAATTCACCCCTCCACTTT.

The V and J genes are TRBV7-9 and TRBJ2-3; D may be TRBD1 (6 bases). In germline, CDR1 is SEHNR, CDR2 FQNEAQ (reference sequence). V was pared by 5 bases and J by 6 bases, with 18 bases between. This CDR3 contains 15 residues. The CDR3 here is CASSPHRAQWDTQYF. In DNA, the CDR3 is TGTGCCAGCAGCCCTCACAGGGCCCAATGGGATACGCAGTATTTT.

This chain links TRBV6-6 with TRBJ1-5; D unclear. V lost 5 bases and J 0 bases, leaving 11 bases between the germline ends. Germline V gives CDR1 MNHNY, CDR2 SVGAGI (reference sequence). The CDR3 has 15 amino acids. The CDR3 DNA reads TGTGCCAGCAGTATTAATCCTTATAGCAATCAGCCCCAGCATTTT. Translating it yields CASSINPYSNQPQHF.

This sequence joins TRBV5-4 and TRBJ1-1; 9 positions match TRBD1. V shed 3 bases and J 7 bases; nucleotides not matched to a gene: 10. Germline values: CDR1 SGHNT, CDR2 YYREEE (reference sequence). CDR3 length equals 15 residues. CDR3 loop: CASSSKQGAGSEAFF. In nucleotides, the CDR3 is TGTGCCAGCAGCTCAAAACAGGGGGCAGGTAGTGAAGCTTTCTTT.

As for this clone: In the same sample, other DNA sequences code for this CDR3. J is TRBJ2-3 and V is TRBV7-9; TRBD1 is a possible D gene (6 bases). The CDR3 runs to 15 residues. V lost 1 base to trimming and J lost 1 base, with 9 bases between them. Germline CDR1 and CDR2: SEHNR and FQNEAQ (reference sequence). The CDR3, as DNA: TGTGCCAGCAGCTTAGGAGGGGGTGGCACAGATACGCAGTATTTT. This translates into CASSLGGGGTDTQYF.

The chain links TRBV6-6 to TRBJ1-5; 7 nucleotides agree with TRBD1. Germline V CDR1 and CDR2: MNHNY, SVGAGI (reference sequence). The CDR3 loop spans 16 amino acids. V trimming: 2 bases; J trimming: 2 bases; junction bases outside the gene matches: 6. The DNA of the CDR3 is TGTGCCAGCAGTTACCCGGGACAGACGGGCAATCAGCCCCAGCATTTT. This translates into CASSYPGQTGNQPQHF.

This clone has just one count. This specimen includes other DNA sequences encoding the same CDR3. J is TRBJ1-1 and V is TRBV5-4; D may be TRBD1 (5 bases). The V end lost 4 bases, the J end lost 4 bases, and 11 bases lay between the germline ends. The CDR3 has 13 residues. CDR1 is SGHNT and CDR2 is YYREEE in the germline V gene (reference sequence). The CDR3, as DNA: TGTGCCAGCAGCCTAAGGGGCGGCACTGAAGCTTTCTTT. Translation gives CASSLRGGTEAFF.

This chain links TRBV30 with TRBJ2-7, with D possibly TRBD1 on 5 matching bases. CDR1 is GTSNPN and CDR2 is SVGIG in the germline V gene (reference sequence). This CDR3 spans 14 amino acids. V shed 4 bases and J shed 4 bases, with 17 bases lying between them. CDR3: CAWNPTVTNYEQYF. The CDR3 DNA reads TGTGCCTGGAACCCGACAGTGACAAATTACGAGCAGTACTTC.

The genes are TRBV5-6 and TRBJ1-2; 7 positions agree with TRBD1. Trimming took 1 base from V and 7 from J; bases not matched to a gene: 13. Looked up from germline, CDR1 is SGHDT and CDR2 is YYEEEE. The CDR3 is 16 residues long. CDR3 amino acids: CASSLIRRGQEGGYTF. In DNA form, the CDR3 reads TGTGCCAGCAGCTTGATCCGTCGAGGACAGGAGGGTGGCTACACCTTC. Combining the CDR3 with reference TRBV5-6 and TRBJ1-2 gives the whole variable domain DAGVTQSPTHLIKTRGQQVTLRCSPKSGHDTVSWYQQALGQGPQFIFQYYEEEERQRGNFPDRFSGHQFPNYSSELNVNALLLGDSALYLCASSLIRRGQEGGYTFGSGTRLTVV.

CDR3 amino acids: CASSAKPREKGYTF. The CDR3 DNA follows: TGTGCCAGCAGCGCAAAACCGAGGGAGAAGGGCTACACCTTC. The gene calls are TRBV9 and TRBJ1-2; no clear D. The CDR3 has 14 residues. The germline gives CDR1 SGDLS, CDR2 YYNGEE. V was cut by 3 bases and J by 8 bases, with 17 bases left in between.

The gene calls are TRBV30 and TRBJ2-3; 8 nucleotides agree with TRBD2. V shed 5 bases, J shed 5 bases, and the junction held 12 bases outside the gene matches. Germline V gene sequence: CDR1 GTSNPN, CDR2 SVGIG (reference sequence). The CDR3 loop spans 15 amino acids. The CDR3 loop reads CAWDKRGKGGDTQYF. Written as DNA, the CDR3 is TGTGCCTGGGATAAGCGGGGGAAAGGGGGAGATACGCAGTATTTT.

The chain is built from TRBV2 and TRBJ2-7, with 7 bases lining up with TRBD2. This CDR3 has 16 residues. V dropped 5 bases and J dropped 3; count of bases not matched to a gene: 13. The germline V gene has CDR1 SNHLY and CDR2 FYNNEI. The CDR3 loop is CASSPGVRGRDYEQYF. CDR3 bases: TGTGCCAGCAGTCCCGGGGTACGGGGGAGGGACTACGAGCAGTACTTC.

CDR3 sequence: CASSTLAGGNEQFF. The CDR3 DNA reads as TGTGCCAGTAGTACATTAGCGGGGGGGAATGAGCAGTTCTTC. The chain joins TRBV19 to TRBJ2-1, with 11 nucleotides matching TRBD2. This CDR3 spans 14 amino acids. Germline assignment: CDR1 LNHDA and CDR2 SQIVND (reference sequence). With 4 bases clipped from V and 7 bases from J, the junction kept 3 bases outside the gene matches. The variable domain in full, completed from reference TRBV19 and TRBJ2-1, reads DGGITQSPKYLFRKEGQNVTLSCEQNLNHDAMYWYRQDPGQGLRLIYYSQIVNDFQKGDIAEGYSVSREKKESFPLTVTSAQKNPTAFYLCASSTLAGGNEQFFGPGTRLTVL.

J is TRBJ1-1 and V is TRBV12-3 or TRBV12-4; no clear D gene. V lost 6 bases, J lost 0 bases, and 8 bases lay in between. This CDR3 spans 13 amino acids. CDR3 coding DNA: TGTGCCAGCAGGCTAAAGATGAACACTGAAGCTTTCTTT. Translation gives CASRLKMNTEAFF.

The chain couples TRBV5-5 to TRBJ1-4, with D uncertain. V dropped 3 bases and J dropped 8 bases, with 17 bases sitting between them. The CDR3 contains 15 residues. In germline, CDR1 is SGHKS, CDR2 YYEKEE (reference sequence). The CDR3 sequence: CASSSEGLSGEKLFF. The DNA for the CDR3 is TGTGCCAGCAGCTCGGAGGGCCTCTCGGGGGAAAAACTGTTTTTT. Full variable domain (rest looked up from reference TRBV5-5 and TRBJ1-4): DAGVTQSPTHLIKTRGQQVTLRCSPISGHKSVSWYQQVLGQGPQFIFQYYEKEERGRGNFPDRFSARQFPNYSSELNVNALLLGDSALYLCASSSEGLSGEKLFFGSGTQLSVL.